These T cell receptor beta chains were read from a single sample in a study of blood T cell repertoires in COVID-19. The assay was immunoSEQ multiplex PCR, and TCRdb's table has in-frame clones only and misses some. The repertoire has 70,000 to 100,000 clones, nearly 90% of them found once; the top ten carry about 3%. Material for sequencing was peripheral blood. The receptors derive from an elderly woman with acute or convalescent COVID-19. The CDR3 runs from the conserved cysteine through the conserved F or W. D genes are given only for firm matches. For some rows the clone size is stated as once, few or many, or as a class when expanded; others skip it.

>TRBV11-3|TRBJ2-6|TRBD1|.
CASSWTGSGANVLTF
TGTGCCAGCAGCTGGACAGGTTCTGGGGCCAACGTCCTGACTTTC
>TRBV7-9|TRBJ2-1|.|.
CASSLAENEQFF
TGTGCCAGCAGCTTAGCGGAGAATGAGCAGTTCTTC
>TRBV7-9|TRBJ1-2|TRBD1|few
CATGGQGTYYGYTF
TGTGCCACCGGGGGACAGGGGACGTACTATGGCTACACCTTC
>TRBV6-4|TRBJ1-2|.|.
CASSPQGYGGYTF
TGTGCCAGCAGTCCCCAGGGTTATGGCGGCTACACCTTC
>TRBV4-2|TRBJ1-3|.|.
CASSYLGTYGNTIYF
TGTGCCAGCAGCTACCTCGGGACATACGGAAACACCATATATTTT
>TRBV5-4|TRBJ2-6|TRBD2|.
CASSPMVAGYSGANVLTF
TGTGCCAGCAGCCCTATGGTAGCGGGGTACTCTGGGGCCAACGTCCTGACTTTC
>TRBV5-1|TRBJ1-2|TRBD1|.
CASSYGQAFVNYGYTF
TGCGCCAGCAGCTATGGACAGGCCTTCGTTAACTATGGCTACACCTTC
>TRBV5-4|TRBJ1-3|.|.
CASSLGAETGNTIYF
TGTGCCAGCAGCTTGGGGGCAGAGACTGGAAACACCATATATTTT
>TRBV7-2|TRBJ2-3|TRBD2|.
CASSLERGVGTDTQYF
TGTGCCAGCAGTTTAGAGCGGGGGGTCGGCACAGATACGCAGTATTTT
>TRBV19|TRBJ1-6|.|.
CASSIEVGSPLHF
TGTGCCAGTAGTATAGAGGTCGGTTCACCCCTCCACTTT
>TRBV27|TRBJ2-7|TRBD1|once
CASSYLGQGSYEQYF
TGTGCCAGCAGTTATCTTGGACAGGGCTCCTACGAGCAGTACTTC
>TRBV19|TRBJ1-1|.|.
CASSEGGTEAFF
TGTGCCAGTAGTGAGGGGGGGACTGAAGCTTTCTTT
>TRBV7-2|TRBJ2-1|TRBD2|.
CASSSHSDWGLTYNEQFF
TGTGCCAGCAGTTCCCACAGCGATTGGGGACTAACATACAATGAGCAGTTCTTC
>TRBV7-2|TRBJ2-1|.|.
CASSPDGTGNNEQFF
TGTGCCAGCAGCCCCGACGGAACCGGGAACAATGAGCAGTTCTTC
>TRBV2|TRBJ2-1|.|.
CASRDWSGSEQFF
TGTGCCAGCCGGGACTGGTCCGGGAGTGAGCAGTTCTTC
>TRBV18|TRBJ2-2|TRBD1|.
CASSRIPGTGGTGELFF
TGTGCCAGCTCACGCATCCCCGGGACAGGGGGAACCGGGGAGCTGTTTTTT
>TRBV7-2|TRBJ1-6|TRBD1|.
CASSLVPDRAFSPLHF
TGTGCCAGCAGCTTAGTCCCGGACAGGGCCTTCTCACCCCTCCACTTT
>TRBV25-1|TRBJ1-1|TRBD1|.
CASSGGQGVEAFF
TGTGCCAGCAGTGGGGGACAGGGGGTTGAAGCTTTCTTT
>TRBV19|TRBJ2-7|.|once
CASSRREDYEQYF
TGTGCCAGTTCTCGCAGGGAAGATTACGAGCAGTACTTC
>TRBV4-3|TRBJ1-2|TRBD1|.
CASSQDPVQGASNYGYTF
TGCGCCAGCAGCCAAGATCCGGTCCAGGGGGCATCTAACTATGGCTACACCTTC
>TRBV5-6|TRBJ2-5|TRBD1|once
CASSLRGGEETQYF
TGTGCCAGCAGCTTGAGAGGGGGCGAGGAGACCCAGTACTTC
>TRBV6-2/TRBV6-3|TRBJ2-1|TRBD2|.
CASSPLAGAYNEQFF
TGTGCCAGCAGCCCACTAGCGGGAGCATACAATGAGCAGTTCTTC
>TRBV12-3/TRBV12-4|TRBJ1-3|.|.
CASSSGTGNTIYF
TGTGCCAGCAGTTCGGGGACTGGAAACACCATATATTTT
>TRBV4-2|TRBJ2-3|.|.
CASSQAGPTDTQYF
TGTGCCAGCAGCCAAGCGGGTCCCACAGATACGCAGTATTTT
>TRBV2|TRBJ1-1|.|.
CASRREGYTEAFF
TGTGCCAGCAGGCGGGAGGGTTACACTGAAGCTTTCTTT
>TRBV6-5|TRBJ2-3|.|.
CASSYQASVTDTQYF
TGTGCCAGCAGTTATCAGGCTAGCGTCACAGATACGCAGTATTTT
>TRBV28|TRBJ2-7|TRBD2|.
CASSFSSTREQWYEQYF
TGTGCCAGCAGTTTTAGTAGTACGCGGGAGCAGTGGTACGAGCAGTACTTC
>TRBV6-2/TRBV6-3|TRBJ2-1|.|once
CASTPMASAYNEQFF
TGTGCCAGCACCCCAATGGCTAGCGCATACAATGAGCAGTTCTTC
>TRBV5-8|TRBJ2-5|TRBD2|once
CASSSWLAGKGETQYF
TGTGCCAGCAGCTCATGGCTAGCGGGAAAGGGAGAGACCCAGTACTTC
>TRBV6-6|TRBJ1-5|.|.
CASSYGRRRNQPQHF
TGTGCCAGCAGTTACGGAAGGAGGCGCAATCAGCCCCAGCATTTT
>TRBV4-3|TRBJ1-4|.|.
CASSFFFRGTTNEKLFF
TGCGCCAGCAGCTTTTTCTTCAGGGGAACAACTAATGAAAAACTGTTTTTT
>TRBV28|TRBJ2-2|TRBD2|.
CASSQTTPTSSNTGELFF
TGTGCCAGCAGCCAAACTACCCCGACTAGCTCGAACACCGGGGAGCTGTTTTTT
>TRBV4-3|TRBJ2-5|TRBD1|.
CASSRDRQETQYF
TGCGCCAGCAGCAGGGACAGACAAGAGACCCAGTACTTC
>TRBV7-9|TRBJ1-1|TRBD1|once
CASSLLGRGDTEAFF
TGTGCCAGCAGCTTACTGGGCAGGGGGGACACTGAAGCTTTCTTT
>TRBV5-1|TRBJ1-2|.|.
CASSPRQASWSYGYTF
TGCGCCAGCAGCCCCCGACAGGCCTCATGGAGCTATGGCTACACCTTC
>TRBV10-3|TRBJ1-1|.|.
CAISPQGGLGEAFF
TGTGCCATCAGCCCTCAGGGAGGGTTAGGTGAAGCTTTCTTT
>TRBV4-3|TRBJ1-2|TRBD1|few
CASSQGLGGTGTNYGYTF
TGCGCCAGCAGCCAAGGACTGGGGGGGACAGGGACTAACTATGGCTACACCTTC
>TRBV7-2|TRBJ1-2|.|.
CASSLDRNLYGYTF
TGTGCCAGCAGCTTAGACAGGAACCTCTATGGCTACACCTTC
>TRBV7-2|TRBJ1-2|.|.
CASSLGTGGRFGYTF
TGTGCCAGCAGCTTAGGTACGGGGGGGCGCTTTGGCTACACCTTC
>TRBV10-3|TRBJ2-3|TRBD2|.
CAISIERGSTTDTQYF
TGTGCCATCAGTATTGAGCGGGGGTCTACCACAGATACGCAGTATTTT
>TRBV4-3|TRBJ1-2|.|.
CASSQDTVPRGYTF
TGCGCCAGCAGCCAAGATACAGTCCCTCGGGGCTACACCTTC
>TRBV29-1|TRBJ1-1|.|.
CSVEQGVNSEAFF
TGCAGCGTTGAGCAGGGTGTCAATTCTGAAGCTTTCTTT
>TRBV24-1|TRBJ2-1|.|.
CATSDSGTSIGEQFF
TGTGCCACCAGTGATTCCGGGACTTCCATCGGTGAGCAGTTCTTC
>TRBV5-1|TRBJ1-2|TRBD1|.
CASGEPGTASYGYTF
TGCGCCAGCGGCGAACCGGGGACAGCTTCTTATGGCTACACCTTC
>TRBV11-2|TRBJ1-1|.|.
CASSLARGSEAFF
TGTGCCAGCAGCTTGGCTAGGGGGTCTGAAGCTTTCTTT
>TRBV28|TRBJ2-3|TRBD2|.
CASSSEREEYQDTQYF
TGTGCCAGCAGTTCCGAGCGGGAGGAGTACCAAGATACGCAGTATTTT
>TRBV27|TRBJ1-2|TRBD1|.
CASSFIGTGKGYTF
TGTGCCAGCAGTTTTATTGGGACAGGGAAAGGCTACACCTTC
>TRBV19|TRBJ2-1|TRBD1|few
CASPPPGQGYNEQFF
TGTGCCAGTCCCCCTCCGGGACAGGGGTACAATGAGCAGTTCTTC
>TRBV28|TRBJ1-4|.|.
CASSGLQTGLEEKLFF
TGTGCCAGCAGCGGCCTTCAAACAGGGTTGGAGGAAAAACTGTTTTTT
>TRBV7-9|TRBJ2-1|TRBD1|.
CASSLDRGSYNEQFF
TGTGCCAGCAGCCTGGACAGGGGGTCCTACAATGAGCAGTTCTTC
>TRBV4-3|TRBJ2-6|.|.
CASSQGSGSYSGANVLTF
TGCGCCAGCAGCCAAGGTTCAGGTTCCTACTCTGGGGCCAACGTCCTGACTTTC
>TRBV12-3/TRBV12-4|TRBJ1-1|.|.
CASRSGTGREAFF
TGTGCCAGCAGATCTGGAACAGGGCGTGAAGCTTTCTTT
>TRBV19|TRBJ2-6|TRBD1|once
CASSAWTGKRSGANVLTF
TGTGCCAGTAGTGCGTGGACAGGAAAGAGATCTGGGGCCAACGTCCTGACTTTC
>TRBV29-1|TRBJ1-1|.|.
CSVEGYQRNTEAFF
TGCAGCGTTGAAGGGTATCAGCGGAACACTGAAGCTTTCTTT
>TRBV18|TRBJ2-3|TRBD1|.
CASSRLGQGSTDTQYF
TGTGCCAGCTCACGCCTGGGACAGGGGAGCACAGATACGCAGTATTTT
>TRBV5-1|TRBJ2-3|TRBD1|few
CASSLGTGGADTQYF
TGCGCCAGCAGCCTAGGGACAGGGGGCGCAGATACGCAGTATTTT
>TRBV9|TRBJ2-7|.|once
CASSVDPSRGYEQYF
TGTGCCAGCAGCGTAGATCCGTCCCGGGGCTACGAGCAGTACTTC
>TRBV11-2|TRBJ2-7|TRBD2|.
CASSLVLSGGAVPYEQYF
TGTGCCAGCAGCTTAGTTCTTAGCGGGGGGGCCGTACCTTACGAGCAGTACTTC